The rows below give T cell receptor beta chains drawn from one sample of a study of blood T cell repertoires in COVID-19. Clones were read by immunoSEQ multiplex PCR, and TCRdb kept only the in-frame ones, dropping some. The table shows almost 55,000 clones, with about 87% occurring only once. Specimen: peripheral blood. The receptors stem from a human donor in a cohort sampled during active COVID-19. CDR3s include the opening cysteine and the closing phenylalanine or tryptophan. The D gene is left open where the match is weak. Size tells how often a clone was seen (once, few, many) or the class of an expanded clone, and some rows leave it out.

TGCGCCAGCAGCTTCAGGGGGCCAGAGACCCAGTACTTC,CASSFRGPETQYF,.,TRBD1,TRBV5-1,TRBJ2-5
TGCAGTGCTAGTTGGAGCGGGGGTTACGCAGATACGCAGTATTTT,CSASWSGGYADTQYF,.,TRBD2,TRBV20-1,TRBJ2-3
TGTGCCAGTAGTATAGGGACAGGGGGTAGTTACACTGAAGCTTTCTTT,CASSIGTGGSYTEAFF,.,TRBD1,TRBV19,TRBJ1-1
TGTGCCAGCAGCCTGAGACTAGACGCCTCCTACAATGAGCAGTTCTTC,CASSLRLDASYNEQFF,few,.,TRBV7-8,TRBJ2-1
TGTGCCAGCAGCTCTGGGCACGGCTACGAGCAGTACTTC,CASSSGHGYEQYF,.,.,TRBV7-2,TRBJ2-7
TGTGCCAGCAGCTTAGAGGTACTAAACACCGGGGAGCTGTTTTTT,CASSLEVLNTGELFF,.,.,TRBV7-9,TRBJ2-2
TGTGCCAGCAGTTACGCCGTGTCAGGGGGCGGAAGCGGTGGCTACACCTTC,CASSYAVSGGGSGGYTF,.,TRBD1,TRBV6-2/TRBV6-3,TRBJ1-2
TGTGCCAGCAGTTACCGGACAGACACCGGGGAGCTGTTTTTT,CASSYRTDTGELFF,few,.,TRBV6-5,TRBJ2-2
TGTGCCAGCAGCTTCAGCGGGGCCGGCACAGATACGCAGTATTTT,CASSFSGAGTDTQYF,.,TRBD2,TRBV7-2,TRBJ2-3
TGTGCCAGCAGCGTAGAAGGGGGGGTGAACACTGAAGCTTTCTTT,CASSVEGGVNTEAFF,.,.,TRBV9,TRBJ1-1
TGCGCCAGCAGCCCCCGGGGGGACGGGGAAAATCCGAACACCGGGGAGCTGTTTTTT,CASSPRGDGENPNTGELFF,.,TRBD2,TRBV5-1,TRBJ2-2
TGTGCCAGCAGTGAAGGGCAGGGGCTAGGAGTTAGCGAGCAGTACTTC,CASSEGQGLGVSEQYF,.,.,TRBV6-1,TRBJ2-7
TGTGCCACTTCCGGCGGGGATGATAGAAATGAGCAGTTCTTC,CATSGGDDRNEQFF,.,.,TRBV19,TRBJ2-1
TGTGCCAGCAGCCCGAGCGGGGCCGGGGAGCTGTTTTTT,CASSPSGAGELFF,.,TRBD2,TRBV9,TRBJ2-2
TGTGCCAGCCAGGCTAGCGGGACCCACCATCCGTTCTTC,CASQASGTHHPFF,.,TRBD2,TRBV2,TRBJ2-1
TGTGCCAGCTCACCGCGGGGGAGGACTGAAGCTTTCTTT,CASSPRGRTEAFF,.,.,TRBV18,TRBJ1-1
TGTGCCAGCAGTTACTCTTGGACAGCCACTGGAAACACCATATATTTT,CASSYSWTATGNTIYF,.,.,TRBV6-5,TRBJ1-3
TGTGCCAGCAGCCGACCTAGCGGGGCGGAAGATACGCAGTATTTT,CASSRPSGAEDTQYF,once,TRBD2,TRBV3-1/TRBV3-2,TRBJ2-3
TGTGCCAGCAGCCAAGGGGACACCCCCACCGGGGAGCTGTTTTTT,CASSQGDTPTGELFF,.,.,TRBV4-2,TRBJ2-2
TGTGCCAGCAGTTACTCGGGGAGGAACACTGAAGCTTTCTTT,CASSYSGRNTEAFF,.,.,TRBV6-5,TRBJ1-1
TGCGCCAGCAGCTTGGGAACGTCGGGTTCCCATGAGCAGTTCTTC,CASSLGTSGSHEQFF,.,.,TRBV5-1,TRBJ2-1
TGTGCCAGCTCCCCCGACACATTGAACACTGAAGCTTTCTTT,CASSPDTLNTEAFF,.,.,TRBV18,TRBJ1-1